The clone carrying this T cell receptor beta chain was recorded only once. Its antigen is as yet unknown. Produced via immunoSEQ multiplex PCR; TCRdb's table is partial and in-frame only. The sample lists fewer than 18,000 clones; more than 70% were seen once. The data originate from a study of blood T cell dynamics during melanoma immunotherapy. On the study more broadly: Patients with metastatic melanoma got pembrolizumab or nivolumab-ipilimumab as first-line care.

Points from the study as a whole: The study could not tell melanoma-specific clones from general immune activation.

Trimming pared 0 bases from V and 4 bases from J, leaving 20 bases between. The CDR3 is 17 amino acids. Germline loops: CDR1 SGHRS, CDR2 YFSETQ. This sample's time point: pre-treatment baseline. Sequences were derived from blood, sampled from a patient treated with checkpoint blockade. The sequence was collected from a human donor with melanoma. This chain links TRBV5-1 with TRBJ2-7, with a possible D match to TRBD1 (6 bases). The CDR3 region is CASSLGAGQGRGYEQYF. The CDR3 DNA reads TGCGCCAGCAGCTTGGGGGCTGGGCAGGGAAGGGGGTACGAGCAGTACTTC.